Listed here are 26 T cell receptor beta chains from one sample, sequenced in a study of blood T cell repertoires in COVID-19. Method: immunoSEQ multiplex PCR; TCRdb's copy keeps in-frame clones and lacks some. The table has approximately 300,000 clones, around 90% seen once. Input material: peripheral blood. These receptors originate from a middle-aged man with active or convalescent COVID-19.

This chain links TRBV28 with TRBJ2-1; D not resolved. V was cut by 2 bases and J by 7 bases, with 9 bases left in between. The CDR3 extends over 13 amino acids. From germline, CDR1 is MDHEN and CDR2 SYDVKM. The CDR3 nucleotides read TGTGCCAGCAGTTTAAAAGGAGTGAATGAGCAGTTCTTC. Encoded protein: CASSLKGVNEQFF.

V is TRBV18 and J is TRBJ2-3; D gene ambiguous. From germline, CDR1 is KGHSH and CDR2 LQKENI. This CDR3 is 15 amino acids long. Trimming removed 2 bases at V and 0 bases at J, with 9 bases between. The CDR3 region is CASSPMSPSTDTQYF. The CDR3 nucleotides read TGTGCCAGCTCACCAATGAGCCCTAGCACAGATACGCAGTATTTT.

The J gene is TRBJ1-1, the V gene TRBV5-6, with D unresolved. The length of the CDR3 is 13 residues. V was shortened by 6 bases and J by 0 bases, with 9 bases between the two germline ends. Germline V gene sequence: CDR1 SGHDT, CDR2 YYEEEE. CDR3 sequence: CASNLRMNTEAFF. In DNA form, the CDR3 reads TGTGCCAGCAACCTGAGAATGAACACTGAAGCTTTCTTT.

The chain's CDR3 is CASSPDLRSSGRTTYEQYF. Written as DNA, the CDR3 is TGTGCCAGCAGTCCTGACCTTAGGAGTAGCGGGAGGACCACCTACGAGCAGTACTTC. The V gene is TRBV28, the J gene TRBJ2-7; 10 bases match TRBD2. Trimming cost V 5 bases and J 2 bases; bases outside gene matches: 18. Germline CDR1 MDHEN, CDR2 SYDVKM. The CDR3 totals 19 residues.

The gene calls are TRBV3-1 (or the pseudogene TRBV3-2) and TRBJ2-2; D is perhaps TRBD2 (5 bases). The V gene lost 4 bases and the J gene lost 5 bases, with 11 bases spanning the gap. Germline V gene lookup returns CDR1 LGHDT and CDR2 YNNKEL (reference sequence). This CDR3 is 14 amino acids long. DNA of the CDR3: TGTGCCAGCAGCCCGTTGGACTGGACCGGGGAGCTGTTTTTT. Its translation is CASSPLDWTGELFF.

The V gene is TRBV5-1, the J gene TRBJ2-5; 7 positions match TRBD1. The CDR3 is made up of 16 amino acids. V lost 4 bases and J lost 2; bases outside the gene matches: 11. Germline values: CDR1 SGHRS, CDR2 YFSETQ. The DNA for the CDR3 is TGCGCCAGCAGCCAGGGGACAGTCCGGGCACAAGAGACCCAGTACTTC. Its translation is CASSQGTVRAQETQYF.

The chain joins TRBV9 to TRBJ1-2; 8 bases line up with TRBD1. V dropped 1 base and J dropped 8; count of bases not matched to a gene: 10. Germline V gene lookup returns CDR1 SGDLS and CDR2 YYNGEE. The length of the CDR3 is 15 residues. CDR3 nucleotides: TGTGCCAGCAGCGTACGGGCAGGGGGCGATTACGGCTACACCTTC. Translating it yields CASSVRAGGDYGYTF.

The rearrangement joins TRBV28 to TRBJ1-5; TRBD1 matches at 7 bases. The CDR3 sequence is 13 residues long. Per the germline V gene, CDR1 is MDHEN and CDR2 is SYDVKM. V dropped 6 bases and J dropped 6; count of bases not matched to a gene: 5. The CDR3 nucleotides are TGTGCCAGCAGACCTTCAGGGGGTCAGCCCCAGCATTTT. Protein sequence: CASRPSGGQPQHF. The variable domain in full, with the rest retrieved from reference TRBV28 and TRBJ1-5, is DVKVTQSSRYLVKRTGEKVFLECVQDMDHENMFWYRQDPGLGLRLIYFSYDVKMKEKGDIPEGYSVSREKKERFSLILESASTNQTSMYLCASRPSGGQPQHFGDGTRLSIL.

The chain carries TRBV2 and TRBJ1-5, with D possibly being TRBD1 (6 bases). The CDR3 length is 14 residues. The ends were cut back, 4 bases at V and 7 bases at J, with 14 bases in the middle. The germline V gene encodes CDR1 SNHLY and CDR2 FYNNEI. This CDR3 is CASSGGGDWQPQHF. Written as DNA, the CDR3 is TGTGCCAGCAGTGGAGGGGGGGATTGGCAGCCCCAGCATTTT.

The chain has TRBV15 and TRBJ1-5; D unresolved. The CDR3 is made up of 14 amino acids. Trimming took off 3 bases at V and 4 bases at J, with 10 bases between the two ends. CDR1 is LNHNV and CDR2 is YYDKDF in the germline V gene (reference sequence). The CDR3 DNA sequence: TGTGCCACCAGCAGTGGGCAGCCTAATCAGCCCCAGCATTTT. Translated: CATSSGQPNQPQHF.

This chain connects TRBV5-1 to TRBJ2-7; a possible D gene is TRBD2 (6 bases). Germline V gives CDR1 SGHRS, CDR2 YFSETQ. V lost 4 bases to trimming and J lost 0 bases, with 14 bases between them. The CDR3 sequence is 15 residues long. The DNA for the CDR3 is TGCGCCAGCAGCAGGGCGGGACTCTACTCCTACGAGCAGTACTTC. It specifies CASSRAGLYSYEQYF.

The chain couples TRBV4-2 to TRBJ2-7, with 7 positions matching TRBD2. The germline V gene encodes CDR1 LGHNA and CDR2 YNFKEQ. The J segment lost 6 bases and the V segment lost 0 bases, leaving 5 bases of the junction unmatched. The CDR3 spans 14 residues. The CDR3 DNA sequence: TGTGCCAGCAGCCAAGAACCGGGGGAGGGCGAGCAGTACTTC. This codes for CASSQEPGEGEQYF.

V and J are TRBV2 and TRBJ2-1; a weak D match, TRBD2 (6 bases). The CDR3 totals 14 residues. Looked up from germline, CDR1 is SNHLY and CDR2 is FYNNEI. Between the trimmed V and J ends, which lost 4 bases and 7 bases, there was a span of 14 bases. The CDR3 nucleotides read TGTGCCAGCAGTGTTCGTAGCGGCCAAAATGAGCAGTTCTTC. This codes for CASSVRSGQNEQFF. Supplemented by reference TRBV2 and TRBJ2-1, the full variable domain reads EPEVTQTPSHQVTQMGQEVILRCVPISNHLYFYWYRQILGQKVEFLVSFYNNEISEKSEIFDDQFSVERPDGSNFTLKIRSTKLEDSAMYFCASSVRSGQNEQFFGPGTRLTVL.

The CDR3 is CASSFQGENEQFF. The CDR3 bases are TGCGCCAGCAGCTTTCAGGGGGAAAACGAGCAGTTCTTC. The chain employs TRBV5-1 and TRBJ2-1; 7 nucleotides line up with TRBD1. This CDR3 comprises 13 residues. Unmatched junction bases numbered 6, after V lost 2 bases and J lost 10 bases. In germline, CDR1 is SGHRS, CDR2 YFSETQ.

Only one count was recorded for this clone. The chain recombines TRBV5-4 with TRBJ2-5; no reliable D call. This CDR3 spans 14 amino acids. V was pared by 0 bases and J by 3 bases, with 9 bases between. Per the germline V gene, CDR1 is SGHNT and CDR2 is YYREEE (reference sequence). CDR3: CASSLAHLEETQYF. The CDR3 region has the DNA TGTGCCAGCAGCTTGGCCCATCTAGAAGAGACCCAGTACTTC. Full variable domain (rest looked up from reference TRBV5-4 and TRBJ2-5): ETGVTQSPTHLIKTRGQQVTLRCSSQSGHNTVSWYQQALGQGPQFIFQYYREEENGRGNFPPRFSGLQFPNYSSELNVNALELDDSALYLCASSLAHLEETQYFGPGTRLLVL.

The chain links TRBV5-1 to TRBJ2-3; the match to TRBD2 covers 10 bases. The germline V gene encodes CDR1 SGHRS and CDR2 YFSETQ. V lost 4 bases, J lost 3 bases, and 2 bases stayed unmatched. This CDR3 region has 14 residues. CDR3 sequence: CASSKLAGTDTQYF. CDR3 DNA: TGCGCCAGCAGCAAACTAGCGGGGACAGATACGCAGTATTTT.

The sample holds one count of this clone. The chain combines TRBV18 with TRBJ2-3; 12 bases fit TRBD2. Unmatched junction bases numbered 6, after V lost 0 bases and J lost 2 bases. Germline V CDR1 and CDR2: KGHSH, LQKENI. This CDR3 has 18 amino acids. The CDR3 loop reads CASSPPWASGGVTDTQYF. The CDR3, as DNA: TGTGCCAGCTCACCACCGTGGGCTAGCGGGGGGGTCACAGATACGCAGTATTTT.

The CDR3 region is CASSQERASGTYNEQFF. In nucleotides, the CDR3 is TGCGCCAGCAGCCAAGAACGGGCTAGCGGTACCTACAATGAGCAGTTCTTC. The gene calls are TRBV4-1 and TRBJ2-1, with 7 bases identical to TRBD2. Germline V lookup: CDR1 MGHRA, CDR2 YSYEKL. The CDR3 loop spans 17 amino acids. V shed 0 bases, J shed 2 bases, and the junction held 7 bases outside the gene matches.

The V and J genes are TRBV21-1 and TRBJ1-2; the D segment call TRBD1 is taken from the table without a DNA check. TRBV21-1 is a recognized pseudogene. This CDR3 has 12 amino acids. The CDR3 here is CASSVGNYGYTF. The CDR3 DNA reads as TGTGCCAGCAGCGTTGGCAACTATGGCTACACCTTC.

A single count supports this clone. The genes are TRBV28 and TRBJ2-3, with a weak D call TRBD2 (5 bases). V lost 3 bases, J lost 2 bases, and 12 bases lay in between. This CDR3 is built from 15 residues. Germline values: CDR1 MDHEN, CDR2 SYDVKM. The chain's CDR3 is CASSLSPLATDTQYF. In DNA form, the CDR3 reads TGTGCCAGCAGTTTGTCCCCCCTAGCCACAGATACGCAGTATTTT.

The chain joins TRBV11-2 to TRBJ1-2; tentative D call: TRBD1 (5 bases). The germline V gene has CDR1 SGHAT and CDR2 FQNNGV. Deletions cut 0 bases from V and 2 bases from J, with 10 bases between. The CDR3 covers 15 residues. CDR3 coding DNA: TGTGCCAGCAGCTTAGACCTTTGGGGCAACTATGGCTACACCTTC. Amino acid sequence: CASSLDLWGNYGYTF.

The CDR3 spells CASSLGLAGGETQYF. The DNA for the CDR3 is TGTGCCAGCAGCCTGGGACTAGCGGGGGGAGAGACCCAGTACTTC. The rearrangement joins TRBV7-2 to TRBJ2-5; 15 bases are a match to TRBD2. CDR3 length equals 15 residues. Germline CDR1 SGHTA, CDR2 FQGNSA. J was trimmed by 4 bases and V by 5 bases; bases with no gene match: 2.

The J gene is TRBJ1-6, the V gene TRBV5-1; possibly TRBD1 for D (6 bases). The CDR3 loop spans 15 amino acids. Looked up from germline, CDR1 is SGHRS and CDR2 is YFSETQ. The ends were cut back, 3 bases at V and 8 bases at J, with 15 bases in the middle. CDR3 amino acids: CASSWSGGADSPLHF. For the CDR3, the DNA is TGCGCCAGCAGCTGGTCGGGGGGGGCGGATTCACCCCTCCACTTT.

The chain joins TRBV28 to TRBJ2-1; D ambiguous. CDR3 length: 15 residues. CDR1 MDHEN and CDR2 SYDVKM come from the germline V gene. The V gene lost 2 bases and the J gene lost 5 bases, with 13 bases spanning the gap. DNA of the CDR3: TGTGCCAGCAGTTTAGTGGGCCGAGACGACAATGAGCAGTTCTTC. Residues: CASSLVGRDDNEQFF.

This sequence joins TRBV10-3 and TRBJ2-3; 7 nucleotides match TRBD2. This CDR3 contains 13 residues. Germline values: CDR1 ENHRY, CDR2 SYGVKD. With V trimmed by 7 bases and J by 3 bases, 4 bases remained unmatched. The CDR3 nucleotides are TGTGCCATCAATGGCGGGAGAACAGATACGCAGTATTTT. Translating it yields CAINGGRTDTQYF.

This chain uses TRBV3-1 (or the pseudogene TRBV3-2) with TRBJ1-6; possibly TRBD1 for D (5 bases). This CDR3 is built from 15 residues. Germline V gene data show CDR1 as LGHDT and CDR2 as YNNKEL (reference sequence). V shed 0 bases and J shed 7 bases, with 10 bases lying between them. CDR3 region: CASSQEEGWNSPLHF. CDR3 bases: TGTGCCAGCAGCCAAGAGGAGGGGTGGAATTCACCCCTCCACTTT.